The 15 T cell receptor beta chains in this list originate from one sample, sequenced in a study of blood T cell repertoires in COVID-19. TCRdb keeps only in-frame clones here, not all; method: immunoSEQ multiplex PCR. The sample carries roughly 150,000 clones, 77% recorded once. Sequenced input: peripheral blood. Receptors were obtained from a man between 65 and 85 years old with acute or convalescent COVID-19.

The chain is built from TRBV12-3 or TRBV12-4 and TRBJ1-1; TRBD1 might be the D (5 bases). V gave up 6 bases and J gave up 4 bases, with 12 bases separating them. CDR3 length: 13 residues. The CDR3 region has the DNA TGTGCCAGCAGGCCAGGGATTAGCACTGAAGCTTTCTTT. This translates into CASRPGISTEAFF.

By share, this clone counts as medium-sized. DNA of the CDR3: TGTGCCAGCAGTACCAACTTAGCGGGAGGGTACAATGAGCAGTTCTTC. It encodes CASSTNLAGGYNEQFF. This chain joins TRBV27 and TRBJ2-1; 11 bases agree with TRBD2. V lost 5 bases and J lost 4; bases outside the gene matches: 7. The length of the CDR3 is 16 residues. The germline V gene encodes CDR1 MNHEY and CDR2 SMNVEV (reference sequence).

This clone was observed a few times. The V call is TRBV4-3, the J call TRBJ2-7; 12 bases line up with TRBD2. This CDR3 has 16 amino acids. Germline V CDR1 and CDR2: LGHNA, YSLEER. Losses at the gene ends were 4 bases for V and 6 bases for J; bases not matched to a gene: 10. The CDR3 spells CASSLGLAGVSGEQYF. The CDR3 DNA sequence: TGCGCCAGCAGCCTGGGACTAGCGGGCGTATCTGGCGAGCAGTACTTC.

The gene calls are TRBV2 and TRBJ2-3; weak D call: TRBD1 (5 bases). V was shortened by 4 bases and J by 3 bases, with 8 bases between the two germline ends. This CDR3 has 13 residues. The V gene's germline CDR1 is SNHLY and CDR2 FYNNEI. In DNA, the CDR3 is TGTGCCAGCAGTGTCCCAGGGACAGATACGCAGTATTTT. Amino acid sequence: CASSVPGTDTQYF.

This sequence joins TRBV5-4 and TRBJ2-5; TRBD2 agrees at 10 bases. Trimming cost V 3 bases and J 4 bases; bases outside gene matches: 15. Germline V gene data show CDR1 as SGHNT and CDR2 as YYREEE (reference sequence). The length of the CDR3 is 18 residues. The CDR3 sequence: CASSSGLSGGAWGETQYF. CDR3 nucleotides: TGTGCCAGCAGCTCGGGTTTAAGCGGGGGGGCCTGGGGAGAGACCCAGTACTTC.

The rearrangement joins TRBV7-9 to TRBJ2-7, with TRBD1 matching over 8 bases. CDR3 length: 14 residues. Germline V CDR1 and CDR2: SEHNR, FQNEAQ (reference sequence). The ends lost 1 base at V and 3 bases at J; junction bases unmatched: 2. CDR3 nucleotides: TGTGCCAGCAGCTTAGTTGACAGGGGCTACGAGCAGTACTTC. Its translation is CASSLVDRGYEQYF.

J is TRBJ1-2 and V is TRBV19; D not resolved. The germline CDR1 and CDR2 sequences are LNHDA and SQIVND (reference sequence). The CDR3 is 14 amino acids. Trimming removed 1 base from V and 2 bases from J, with 8 bases in between. CDR3 in amino acids: CASSIGWANYGYTF. The CDR3 DNA sequence: TGTGCCAGTAGTATAGGTTGGGCAAACTATGGCTACACCTTC.

This chain connects TRBV9 to TRBJ1-2; D uncertain. The germline V gene has CDR1 SGDLS and CDR2 YYNGEE. The CDR3 runs 12 residues. The ends were cut back, 0 bases at V and 4 bases at J, with 4 bases in the middle. CDR3 loop: CASSVEAYGYTF. CDR3 nucleotides: TGTGCCAGCAGCGTAGAAGCCTATGGCTACACCTTC.

The rearrangement links TRBV6-5 to TRBJ2-1, with TRBD2 matching over 14 bases. This CDR3 comprises 15 residues. V was pared by 7 bases and J by 6 bases, with 5 bases of the junction left unmatched. Germline V lookup: CDR1 MNHEY, CDR2 SVGAGI. The CDR3 bases are TGTGCCAGCACTTCGACTAGCGGGAGGGTCAATGAGCAGTTCTTC. This gives the protein CASTSTSGRVNEQFF.

The chain carries TRBV30 and TRBJ2-2; 8 bases align to TRBD2. This CDR3 is built from 15 residues. CDR1 and CDR2 from the germline V gene are GTSNPN and SVGIG (reference sequence). V shed 0 bases and J 7 bases; nucleotides not matched to a gene: 7. CDR3 in amino acids: CAWSVLSGISGELFF. As DNA, the CDR3 is TGTGCCTGGAGTGTACTTAGCGGGATTAGCGGGGAGCTGTTTTTT. Filled out from reference TRBV30 and TRBJ2-2, the complete variable domain reads SQTIHQWPATLVQPVGSPLSLECTVEGTSNPNLYWYRQAAGRGLQLLFYSVGIGQISSEVPQNLSASRPQDRQFILSSKKLLLSDSGFYLCAWSVLSGISGELFFGEGSRLTVL.

The chain links TRBV29-1 to TRBJ1-4, with 11 bases aligning to TRBD1. J lost 0 bases, V lost 4 bases, and 1 base had no gene match. The CDR3 is 15 amino acids. Germline V gene data show CDR1 as SQVTM and CDR2 as ANQGSEA. CDR3 loop: CSVVGQGATNEKLFF. The CDR3 coding sequence is TGCAGCGTTGTGGGACAGGGGGCAACTAATGAAAAACTGTTTTTT.

The rearrangement uses TRBV23-1 and TRBJ1-1; TRBD1 is a possible D gene (6 bases). TRBV23-1 is assigned to the ORF class and has an uncertain function. The CDR3 has 15 amino acids. Trimming pared 3 bases from V and 0 bases from J, leaving 11 bases between. The CDR3 region is CASSQSTGMNTEAFF. The CDR3 nucleotides are TGCGCCAGCAGTCAGTCTACAGGGATGAACACTGAAGCTTTCTTT.

The chain couples TRBV7-6 to TRBJ2-2; D perhaps matches TRBD2 (5 bases). V was shortened by 3 bases and J by 5 bases, with 7 bases between the two germline ends. CDR1 is SGHVS, CDR2 FNYEAQ, per germline. This CDR3 spans 13 amino acids. For the CDR3, the DNA is TGTGCCAGCAGCTTTGGGGAGACCGGGGAGCTGTTTTTT. Its protein product is CASSFGETGELFF.

A single count supports this clone. This rearrangement joins TRBV28 to TRBJ2-3; 10 nucleotides match TRBD1. The CDR3 has 15 residues. The germline gives CDR1 MDHEN, CDR2 SYDVKM. Trimming removed 5 bases from V and 0 bases from J; junction bases left unmatched: 2. CDR3 amino acids: CASSGTGASTDTQYF. As DNA, the CDR3 is TGTGCCAGCAGTGGGACAGGGGCTAGCACAGATACGCAGTATTTT.

The chain combines TRBV6-5 with TRBJ2-7, with 14 bases matching TRBD2. The germline V gene has CDR1 MNHEY and CDR2 SVGAGI. The ends lost 0 bases at V and 4 bases at J; junction bases unmatched: 2. CDR3 size: 16 residues. In nucleotides, the CDR3 is TGTGCCAGCAGTTACTCGACTAGCGGGGGGGCTTACGAGCAGTACTTC. It is translated as CASSYSTSGGAYEQYF.